At least ten counts were recorded for the clone carrying this T cell receptor beta chain. The data stem from a study of T cells in Graves' hyperthyroidism and ophthalmopathy. RNA transcripts served as the template for amplifying TCR beta CDR3 regions. TCR CDR3 underwent first-round RT-PCR with the HTBI primer set. Via MiXCR, TCRdb re-called the multiplex PCR reads, giving one row per CDR3 protein. This table has about 380,000 distinct CDR3 sequences, more than 14% appearing once. The sample was blood. The source is a woman aged 30 to 39 with Graves' ophthalmopathy.

In nucleotides, the CDR3 is TGCAGCGTTGAAGGGAAGGAGACCCAGTACTTC. Translation gives CSVEGKETQYF. The V call is TRBV29-1, the J call TRBJ2-5; no clear D. V was cut by 1 base and J by 5 bases, with 5 bases left in between. Germline V gene sequence: CDR1 SQVTM, CDR2 ANQGSEA. The CDR3 is made up of 11 amino acids.